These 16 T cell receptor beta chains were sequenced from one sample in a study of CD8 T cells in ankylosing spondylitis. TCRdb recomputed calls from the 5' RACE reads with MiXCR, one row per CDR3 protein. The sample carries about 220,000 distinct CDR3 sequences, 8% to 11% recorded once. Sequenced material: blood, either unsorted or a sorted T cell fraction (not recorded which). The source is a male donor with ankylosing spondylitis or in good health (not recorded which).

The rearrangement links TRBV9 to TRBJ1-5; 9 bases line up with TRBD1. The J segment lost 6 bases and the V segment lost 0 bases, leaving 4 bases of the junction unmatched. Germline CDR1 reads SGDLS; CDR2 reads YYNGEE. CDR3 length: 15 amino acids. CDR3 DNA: TGTGCCAGCAGCGTAGAGGGGACAGGGATTCAGCCCCAGCATTTT. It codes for CASSVEGTGIQPQHF.

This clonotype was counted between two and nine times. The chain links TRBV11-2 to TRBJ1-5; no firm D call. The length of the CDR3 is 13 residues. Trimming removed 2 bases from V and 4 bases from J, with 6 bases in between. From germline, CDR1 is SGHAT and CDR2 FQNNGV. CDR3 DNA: TGTGCCAGCAGCTTACTACCTAATCAGCCCCAGCATTTT. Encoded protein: CASSLLPNQPQHF.

The CDR3 loop is CSARVNRGSVNEQFF. In DNA form, the CDR3 reads TGCAGTGCTAGAGTTAACAGGGGATCGGTCAATGAGCAGTTCTTC. This chain connects TRBV20-1 to TRBJ2-1, with TRBD1 matching 7 bases. Germline CDR1 and CDR2: DFQATT and SNEGSKA (reference sequence). The CDR3 contains 15 residues. V lost 1 base, J lost 6 bases, and 9 bases stayed unmatched.

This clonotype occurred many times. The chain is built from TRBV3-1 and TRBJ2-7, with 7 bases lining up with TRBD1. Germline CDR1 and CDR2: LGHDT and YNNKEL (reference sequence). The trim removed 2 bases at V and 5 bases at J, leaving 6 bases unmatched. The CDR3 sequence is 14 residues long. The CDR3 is CASSQTGTANEQYF. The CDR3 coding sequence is TGTGCCAGCAGCCAAACCGGGACAGCTAACGAGCAGTACTTC.

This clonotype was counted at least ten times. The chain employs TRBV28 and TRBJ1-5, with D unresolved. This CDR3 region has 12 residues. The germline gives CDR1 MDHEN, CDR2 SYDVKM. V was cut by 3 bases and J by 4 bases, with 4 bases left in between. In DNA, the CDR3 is TGTGCCAGCAGTTTCTTAAATCAGCCCCAGCATTTT. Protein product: CASSFLNQPQHF.

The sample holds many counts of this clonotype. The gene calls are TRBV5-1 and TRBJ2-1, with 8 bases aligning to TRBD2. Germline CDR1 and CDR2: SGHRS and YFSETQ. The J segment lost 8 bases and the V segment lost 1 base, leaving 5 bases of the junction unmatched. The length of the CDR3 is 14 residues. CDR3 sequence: CASSLLVAGHEQFF. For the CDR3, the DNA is TGCGCCAGCAGCTTGCTGGTAGCGGGACATGAGCAGTTCTTC.

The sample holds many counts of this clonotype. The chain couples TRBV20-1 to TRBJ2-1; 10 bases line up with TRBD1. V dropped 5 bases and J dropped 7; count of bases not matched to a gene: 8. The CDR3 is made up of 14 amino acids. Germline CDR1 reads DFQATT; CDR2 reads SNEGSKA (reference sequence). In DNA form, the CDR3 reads TGCAGTGCTCCCCCGGGACAGGGGATTAATGAGCAGTTCTTC. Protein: CSAPPGQGINEQFF.

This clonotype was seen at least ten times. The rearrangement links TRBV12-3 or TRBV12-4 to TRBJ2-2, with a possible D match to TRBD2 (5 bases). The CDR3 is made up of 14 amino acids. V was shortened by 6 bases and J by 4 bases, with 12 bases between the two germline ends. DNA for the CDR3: TGTGCCAGCAGAGTTGGGGAGAGCACCGGGGAGCTGTTTTTT. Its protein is CASRVGESTGELFF.

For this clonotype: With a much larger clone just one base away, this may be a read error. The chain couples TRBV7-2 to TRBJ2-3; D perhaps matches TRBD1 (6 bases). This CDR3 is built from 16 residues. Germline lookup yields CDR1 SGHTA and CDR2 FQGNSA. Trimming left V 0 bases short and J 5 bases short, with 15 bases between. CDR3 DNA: TGTGCCAGCAGCTTAGCGCAAGGGGGAGTGTTAGATACGCAGTATTTT. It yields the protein CASSLAQGGVLDTQYF.

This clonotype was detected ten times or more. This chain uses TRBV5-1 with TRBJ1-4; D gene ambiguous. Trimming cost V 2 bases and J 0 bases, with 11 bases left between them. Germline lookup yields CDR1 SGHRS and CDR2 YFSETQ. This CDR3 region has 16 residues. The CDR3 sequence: CASSFGNPATNEKLFF. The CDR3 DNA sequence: TGCGCCAGCAGCTTTGGGAACCCGGCAACTAATGAAAAACTGTTTTTT.

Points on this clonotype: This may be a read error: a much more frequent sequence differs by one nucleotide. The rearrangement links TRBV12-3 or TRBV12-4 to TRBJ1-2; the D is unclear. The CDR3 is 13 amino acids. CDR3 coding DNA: TGTGCCAGCAGTTTGAGCACTAACTATGGCGACACCTTC. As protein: CASSLSTNYGDTF.

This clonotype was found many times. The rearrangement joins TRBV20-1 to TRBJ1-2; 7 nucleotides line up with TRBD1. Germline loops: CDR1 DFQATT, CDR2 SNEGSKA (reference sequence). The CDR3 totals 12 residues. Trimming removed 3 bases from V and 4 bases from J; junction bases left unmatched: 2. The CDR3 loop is CSARDRLYGYTF. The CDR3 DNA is TGCAGTGCTAGGGACAGGCTCTATGGCTACACCTTC.

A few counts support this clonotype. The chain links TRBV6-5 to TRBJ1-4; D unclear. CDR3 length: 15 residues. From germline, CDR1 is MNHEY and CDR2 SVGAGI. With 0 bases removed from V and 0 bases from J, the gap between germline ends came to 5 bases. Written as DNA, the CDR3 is TGTGCCAGCAGTTACTCTGGCCCAACTAATGAAAAACTGTTTTTT. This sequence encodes CASSYSGPTNEKLFF.

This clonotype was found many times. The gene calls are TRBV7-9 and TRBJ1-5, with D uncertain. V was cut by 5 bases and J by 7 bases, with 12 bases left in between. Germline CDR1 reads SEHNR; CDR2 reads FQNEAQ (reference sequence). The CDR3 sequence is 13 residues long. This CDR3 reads CASSLWEGQPQHF. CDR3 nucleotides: TGTGCCAGCAGCCTTTGGGAAGGGCAGCCCCAGCATTTT.

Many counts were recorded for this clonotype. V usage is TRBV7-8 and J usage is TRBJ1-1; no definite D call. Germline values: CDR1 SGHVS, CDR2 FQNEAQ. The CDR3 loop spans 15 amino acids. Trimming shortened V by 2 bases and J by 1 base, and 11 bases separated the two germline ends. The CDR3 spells CASSLYSIENTEAFF. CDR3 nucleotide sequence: TGTGCCAGCAGCTTATATTCAATCGAGAACACTGAAGCTTTCTTT.

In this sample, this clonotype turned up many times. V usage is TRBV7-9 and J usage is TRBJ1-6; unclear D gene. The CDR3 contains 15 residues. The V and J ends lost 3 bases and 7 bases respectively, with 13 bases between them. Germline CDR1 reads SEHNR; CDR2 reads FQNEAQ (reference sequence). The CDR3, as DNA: TGTGCCAGCAGCTTTGATGGCCCCATGAATTCACCCCTCCACTTT. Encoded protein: CASSFDGPMNSPLHF. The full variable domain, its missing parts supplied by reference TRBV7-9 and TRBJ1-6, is DTGVSQNPRHKITKRGQNVTFRCDPISEHNRLYWYRQTLGQGPEFLTYFQNEAQLEKSRLLSDRFSAERPKGSFSTLEIQRTEQGDSAMYLCASSFDGPMNSPLHFGNGTRLTVT.